Below, 3 T cell receptor beta chains from the same sample are listed, as sequenced in a study of post-analysis software for immune sequencing data. Study results and limitations: A few TRBV segments were significantly more frequent in patients than in controls. TRBV5-6, TRBV5-1 and TRBV20-1 were among these segments.

No antigen has been identified for these receptors. Libraries were made from TCR beta cDNA, and they carried unique molecular identifiers. One entry per CDR3 protein results from TCRdb running MiXCR on the PCR reads. The data show about 810,000 distinct CDR3 sequences, with roughly half seen just once and approximately 4.5% held by the top ten. The specimen sequenced was blood. These receptors originate from a girl aged 5 to 17 with multiple sclerosis.

This chain links TRBV20-1 with TRBJ2-5; TRBD2 aligns across 11 bases. The CDR3 consists of 15 residues. V shed 5 bases and J 4 bases; nucleotides not matched to a gene: 9. CDR1 and CDR2 (germline): DFQATT, SNEGSKA (reference sequence). CDR3 nucleotide sequence: TGCAGTGCTCCGATAGCGGGGGGGGTGGGAGAGACCCAGTACTTC. Its translation is CSAPIAGGVGETQYF.

This sequence joins TRBV2 and TRBJ1-2; the D is unclear. Trimming shortened V by 8 bases and J by 9 bases, and 16 bases separated the two germline ends. Germline-derived CDR1 and CDR2 are SNHLY and FYNNEI. The CDR3 is made up of 12 amino acids. The DNA of the CDR3 is TGTGCCAGCTTGAGAGGGTCTGAGAGCTACACCTTC. Protein: CASLRGSESYTF.

The rearrangement joins TRBV7-8 to TRBJ1-5; D remains unclear. Trimming pared 4 bases from V and 0 bases from J, leaving 4 bases between. CDR3 length equals 13 residues. Germline CDR1 SGHVS, CDR2 FQNEAQ. The CDR3 region has the DNA TGTGCCAGCAGCTCTTTTAGCAATCAGCCCCAGCATTTT. Translated, it gives CASSSFSNQPQHF.